The clone carrying this T cell receptor beta chain was detected ten times or more. Antigen: not known. The data derive from a study of early T cells in non-severe SARS-CoV-2 infection. Unique molecular identifiers were attached to individual cDNA molecules. One entry per CDR3 protein, called by TCRdb with MiXCR from the 5' RACE reads. The sample consists of 40,000 to 45,000 distinct CDR3 sequences, approximately 11% of them appearing once. Overall study findings and caveats: There was a bias toward anti-spike CD8 responses in VDJdb matching, which missed private and CD4 specificities.

Trimming at V came to 5 bases and at J to 5 bases, leaving 6 bases not matched to a gene. Looked up from germline, CDR1 is SQVTM and CDR2 is ANQGSEA. CDR3 length equals 13 residues. V and J are TRBV29-1 and TRBJ1-1, with TRBD1 matching over 9 bases. The sample comprised whole blood. This TCR was sampled from an adult who was a healthcare worker with PCR-confirmed SARS-CoV-2 infection or an uninfected control (not recorded which). CDR3 nucleotide sequence: TGCAGCGTTTTAAACAGGGGGCTGACTGAAGCTTTCTTT. It yields the protein CSVLNRGLTEAFF.